The next 25 T cell receptor beta chains were all read from a single sample in a study of tumor-infiltrating lymphocytes in primary liver carcinoma. The template, 450 to 650 ng total RNA, yielded TCR beta cDNA made with a constant-region primer. Three-round nested multiplex PCR performed with slightly modified ARM-PCR produced the TCR beta libraries. A C-beta reverse primer and TRBV1-TRBV30 forward primers served in each of the first two PCR rounds, at ten to eleven cycles apiece. One entry per CDR3 protein results from TCRdb running MiXCR on the multiplex PCR reads. The table has 300,000 to 350,000 distinct CDR3 sequences, approximately 65% seen once; the top ten hold about 6.3%. The blood RNA (from unsorted whole blood) was obtained, and germline DNA was also extracted. The sequenced sample consisted of peripheral blood. Receptors originate from a man in his forties with primary liver carcinoma and hepatitis B virus infection.

In this sample, this clonotype turned up many times. The chain carries TRBV7-9 and TRBJ2-5, with 9 bases matching TRBD1. CDR3 size: 13 residues. Germline CDR1 and CDR2: SEHNR and FQNEAQ (reference sequence). Trimming removed 6 bases from V and 4 bases from J; junction bases left unmatched: 3. This chain's CDR3 is CASRPTGGETQYF. The CDR3 region has the DNA TGTGCCAGCAGACCGACAGGGGGAGAGACCCAGTACTTC. Looking up the rest from reference TRBV7-9 and TRBJ2-5 gives the full variable domain: DTGVSQNPRHKITKRGQNVTFRCDPISEHNRLYWYRQTLGQGPEFLTYFQNEAQLEKSRLLSDRFSAERPKGSFSTLEIQRTEQGDSAMYLCASRPTGGETQYFGPGTRLLVL.

This rearrangement joins TRBV4-1 to TRBJ2-1; the D gene is possibly TRBD2 (5 bases). The CDR3 contains 17 residues. V was pared by 0 bases and J by 13 bases, with 25 bases between. Germline V gives CDR1 MGHRA, CDR2 YSYEKL. CDR3 sequence (DNA): TGCGCCAGCAGCCAAGAGCTAGCTGAAAGCTCCTACAGTGAACAGTTCTTC. Translating it yields CASSQELAESSYSEQFF.

This clonotype came up once. Being one base from a much bigger clone, this may be a read error. The genes are TRBV6-6 and TRBJ2-6; D may be TRBD2 (5 bases). Per the germline V gene, CDR1 is MNHNY and CDR2 is SVGAGI (reference sequence). CDR3 length: 15 amino acids. CDR3: CDSGDLVAGANVLTF. The CDR3 nucleotides read TGTGACAGCGGAGACCTGGTGGCTGGGGCCAACGTCCTGACTTTC.

As for this clonotype: This could be a read error, since a much larger clone is one nucleotide away. The chain joins TRBV10-3 to TRBJ2-2; 7 bases are shared with TRBD2. Germline-derived CDR1 and CDR2 are ENHRY and SYGVKD. The CDR3 consists of 15 residues. CDR3 in amino acids: CAIRESGTKTGELFF. The CDR3 DNA follows: TGTGCCATCAGAGAAAGCGGGACGAAGACCGGGGAGCTGTTTTTT.

As to this clonotype: A clone one base away is much larger, so this may be a read error. The CDR3 DNA sequence: TGTGCCACCAGTGGGGGACTAGCGGGAGTATCCGAGCAGTACTTC. This gives the protein CATSGGLAGVSEQYF. V is TRBV10-3 and J is TRBJ2-7, with TRBD2 matching over 14 bases. Germline V gene lookup returns CDR1 ENHRY and CDR2 SYGVKD. This CDR3 is built from 15 residues.

Regarding this clonotype: A clone one base away is much larger, so this may be a read error. The rearrangement links TRBV6-5 to TRBJ1-2; weak D call: TRBD1 (5 bases). From germline, CDR1 is MNHEY and CDR2 SVGAGI. Trimming cost V 2 bases and J 7 bases, with 14 bases left between them. The CDR3 covers 14 residues. The DNA for the CDR3 is TGTGCCAGCAGTTACACCTTCCAGGGAACTGGCTACACCTTC. Amino acid sequence: CASSYTFQGTGYTF.

Details on this clonotype: A junction boundary mismatches the germline segment, possibly from a read error. This chain joins TRBV11-2 and TRBJ2-7, with TRBD1 identical over 9 bases. CDR3 length equals 17 residues. Germline V gives CDR1 SGHAT, CDR2 FQNNGV. The CDR3: CVSSSERGGQGYGKQYF. CDR3 nucleotides: TGTGTCAGCAGCTCCGAAAGGGGGGGACAGGGCTATGGCAAGCAGTACTTC.

Of note for this clonotype: Likely a read error: the CDR3 ends without its conserved phenylalanine or tryptophan. The chain recombines TRBV11-2 with TRBJ2-5; D gene unclear. V lost 0 bases to trimming and J lost 5 bases, with 7 bases between them. In germline, CDR1 is SGHAT, CDR2 FQNNGV. This CDR3 is built from 13 residues. The CDR3: CASSLDLSETQYS. Here the CDR3 DNA reads TGTGCCAGCAGCTTAGATCTTTCGGAGACCCAGTACTCC.

The sample holds a few counts of this clonotype. A much larger clonotype is one base distant, so this may be a read error. V and J are TRBV6-5 and TRBJ2-7, with TRBD2 matching over 7 bases. Germline CDR1 and CDR2: MNHEY and SVGAGI. Trimming cost V 4 bases and J 5 bases; bases outside gene matches: 11. The CDR3 has 15 amino acids. CDR3 in DNA: TGTGCCAGCAGTTGCTTCGCGGGAGCCCGAAACGAGCAGTACTTC. Amino acids: CASSCFAGARNEQYF.

As regards this clonotype: A junction end diverges from the germline sequence, so it may reflect a read error. This rearrangement joins TRBV11-3 to TRBJ2-1; D is possibly TRBD1 (5 bases). The CDR3 runs 14 residues. The V gene's germline CDR1 is SGHNT and CDR2 YENEEA. CDR3 in amino acids: CANSLGAAHNEKFF. The CDR3 nucleotides are TGTGCCAACAGCTTAGGGGCAGCCCACAATGAGAAGTTCTTC.

A word on this clonotype: Since no conserved phenylalanine or tryptophan closes the CDR3, a read error is the likely cause. This CDR3 reads CASSLAPGTVVGELFY. The CDR3 region has the DNA TGTGCCAGCAGCTTAGCCCCGGGAACCGTGGTGGGGGAGCTGTTTTAT. The chain carries TRBV11-1 and TRBJ2-2; tentative D call: TRBD2 (5 bases). The CDR3 consists of 16 residues. The germline V and J ends were trimmed by 0 bases and 8 bases, with 16 bases remaining between them. Germline CDR1 reads SGHAT; CDR2 reads FQDESV (reference sequence).

This clonotype occurred many times. The V and J genes are TRBV11-2 and TRBJ2-3; TRBD1 is a possible D gene (5 bases). V was shortened by 0 bases and J by 0 bases, with 10 bases between the two germline ends. The CDR3 has 16 residues. Germline V CDR1 and CDR2: SGHAT, FQNNGV. As DNA, the CDR3 is TGTGCCAGCAGCTTAGATCGTGGGGCTAGCACAGATACGCAGTATTTT. It specifies CASSLDRGASTDTQYF.

Concerning this clonotype itself: The junction differs from germline at one of its ends, possibly a read error. The V and J genes are TRBV28 and TRBJ2-6; tentatively, D is TRBD1 (5 bases). The CDR3 runs to 13 residues. Germline loops: CDR1 MDHEN, CDR2 SYDVKM. The CDR3 protein is CATLISGADVLTF. Written as DNA, the CDR3 is TGTGCCACCCTGATCTCTGGGGCCGACGTCCTGACTTTC. The full variable domain, its missing parts supplied by reference TRBV28 and TRBJ2-6, is DVKVTQSSRYLVKRTGEKVFLECVQDMDHENMFWYRQDPGLGLRLIYFSYDVKMKEKGDIPEGYSVSREKKERFSLILESASTNQTSMYLCATLISGADVLTFGAGSRLTVL.

Concerning this clonotype: It may be a read error: a sequence one base away is much more abundant. The gene calls are TRBV6-1 and TRBJ2-7; D is possibly TRBD1 or TRBD2 (6 bases each). The V gene lost 7 bases and the J gene lost 8 bases, with 15 bases spanning the gap. The CDR3 spans 12 residues. CDR1 is MNHNS, CDR2 SASEGT, per germline. The CDR3 loop reads CASIQGGDKQYF. In DNA form, the CDR3 reads TGTGCCAGCATACAGGGAGGCGACAAGCAGTACTTC.

Concerning this clonotype itself: One end of the junction fails to match germline, which may point to a read error. The gene calls are TRBV12-3 or TRBV12-4 and TRBJ2-1; 11 bases agree with TRBD2. This CDR3 is built from 18 residues. This CDR3 reads CASSLRELAGDVYNERFF. DNA of the CDR3: TGTGCCAGCAGTTTGAGGGAACTAGCGGGGGACGTCTACAATGAGCGGTTCTTC.

A note on this clonotype: Mismatch with germline at one junction end may stem from a read error. This chain connects TRBV6-5 to TRBJ2-3; possible D gene TRBD1, 6 bases. Germline-derived CDR1 and CDR2 are MNHEY and SVGAGI. This CDR3 has 12 amino acids. CDR3 amino acids: CVSSTGLDTQYF. CDR3 bases: TGTGTCAGCAGTACAGGGCTAGATACGCAGTATTTT.

This clonotype is a singleton in its sample. At one of its ends the junction is not consistent with the germline gene, which may arise from a read error. V usage is TRBV5-4 and J usage is TRBJ1-2, with D uncertain. Looked up from germline, CDR1 is SGHNT and CDR2 is YYREEE (reference sequence). This CDR3 contains 12 residues. The CDR3 protein is CAGAGNNYGYTF. Here the CDR3 DNA reads TGTGCCGGTGCTGGGAATAACTATGGCTACACATTC.

In regard to this clonotype: At one boundary the junction diverges from the germline segment, which might be a read error. V usage is TRBV11-2 and J usage is TRBJ1-2; the D gene is possibly TRBD1 (6 bases). CDR3 length: 15 residues. CDR1 is SGHAT, CDR2 FQNNGV, per germline. CDR3: CGSRNARDRNFGYTF. In DNA form, the CDR3 reads TGTGGCAGCAGAAACGCCCGAGACAGGAACTTCGGCTACACCTTC.

This clonotype was counted many times. This chain uses TRBV6-5 with TRBJ1-2; TRBD1 agrees at 8 bases. The CDR3 is 15 amino acids. V lost 5 bases to trimming and J lost 0 bases; unmatched junction nucleotides: 5. CDR1 and CDR2 (germline): MNHEY, SVGAGI. The CDR3 spells CASSRQGSSNYGYTF. In DNA form, the CDR3 reads TGTGCCAGCAGTCGACAGGGGTCGTCTAACTATGGCTACACCTTC.

Notes on this clonotype: A much larger clone sits a single nucleotide away, making a read error possible. The chain employs TRBV6-2 or TRBV6-3 and TRBJ1-5; 7 nucleotides agree with TRBD1. Germline V CDR1 and CDR2: MNHEY, SVGEGT. The length of the CDR3 is 14 residues. The CDR3 sequence: CASRSGTDNRPQHF. CDR3 coding DNA: TGTGCCAGCAGATCCGGGACAGATAATCGGCCCCAGCATTTT.

As for this clonotype: This may be a read error: a much more frequent sequence differs by one nucleotide. The CDR3 nucleotides read TGTGCCAGCAGTCCTAGGGGACAGGGGTATGGCCACACCTTC. Its translation: CASSPRGQGYGHTF. V gene TRBV12-3 or TRBV12-4 combines with J gene TRBJ1-2, with 10 bases identical to TRBD1. CDR3 length equals 14 residues.

For this clonotype: The junction does not match germline at one end; this may be a read error. The V and J genes are TRBV11-2 and TRBJ1-2, with 9 positions matching TRBD1. The CDR3 sequence is 16 residues long. Germline CDR1 reads SGHAT; CDR2 reads FQNNGV. CDR3 DNA: TGTGCCAGCAGCCGAGCACAGGGGGCGAGTAACTATGGCTACGCCTTC. Translated: CASSRAQGASNYGYAF.

This clonotype was found many times. The chain has TRBV11-2 and TRBJ2-1; either TRBD1 or TRBD2 may fit D (5 bases each). Germline CDR1 and CDR2: SGHAT and FQNNGV. Trimming cost V 0 bases and J 8 bases, with 17 bases left between them. The length of the CDR3 is 16 residues. As DNA, the CDR3 is TGTGCCAGCAGCTTAGATCGTTTAGCGTTAGGGGATGAGCAGTTCTTC. Amino acid sequence: CASSLDRLALGDEQFF. Filled out from reference TRBV11-2 and TRBJ2-1, the complete variable domain reads EAGVAQSPRYKIIEKRQSVAFWCNPISGHATLYWYQQILGQGPKLLIQFQNNGVVDDSQLPKDRFSAERLKGVDSTLKIQPAKLEDSAVYLCASSLDRLALGDEQFFGPGTRLTVL.

There are a few counts of this clonotype. A much bigger clone sits one base away, suggesting this may be a read error. V and J are TRBV29-1 and TRBJ2-3; D may be TRBD1 (5 bases). The CDR3 runs 14 residues. The V end lost 6 bases, the J end lost 0 bases, and 13 bases lay between the germline ends. From germline, CDR1 is SQVTM and CDR2 ANQGSEA. The CDR3 sequence is CSVGQASSTDTQYF. CDR3 bases: TGCAGCGTCGGACAAGCGTCTAGCACAGATACGCAGTATTTT.

Remarks on this clonotype: This may be a read error: a much more frequent sequence differs by one nucleotide. The chain has TRBV6-5 and TRBJ2-7; no clear D. Germline V gene lookup returns CDR1 MNHEY and CDR2 SVGAGI. CDR3 length equals 13 residues. Deletions cut 0 bases from V and 1 base from J, with 4 bases between. CDR3 in amino acids: CASSYSESYEQYF. The CDR3 coding sequence is TGTGCCAGCAGTTACTCGGAGTCCTACGAGCAGTACTTC.